These 29 T cell receptor beta chains share one sample of origin, sequenced in a study of blood T cell repertoires in COVID-19. The repertoire was sequenced with immunoSEQ multiplex PCR; TCRdb's copy has only in-frame clones and lacks some. The sample has 130,000 to 150,000 clones; 70% to 85% are singletons. Sequences were obtained from peripheral blood. The receptors originated from a man in his sixties with acute or convalescent COVID-19.

This clone was seen once. V usage is TRBV6-1 and J usage is TRBJ1-5; 11 positions match TRBD1. The V gene's germline CDR1 is MNHNS and CDR2 SASEGT. The CDR3 covers 16 residues. Trimming at V came to 2 bases and at J to 6 bases, leaving 6 bases not matched to a gene. The CDR3 spells CASSEMDRGHGQPQHF. In DNA form, the CDR3 reads TGTGCCAGCAGTGAAATGGACAGGGGGCATGGTCAGCCCCAGCATTTT.

This clone was found many times. The V and J genes are TRBV28 and TRBJ2-1; D gene uncertain. The germline V gene has CDR1 MDHEN and CDR2 SYDVKM. V lost 2 bases, J lost 7 bases, and 9 bases lay in between. CDR3 length: 13 amino acids. The CDR3 loop is CASSLLSGNEQFF. The CDR3 DNA sequence: TGTGCCAGCAGTTTACTATCGGGTAATGAGCAGTTCTTC.

The chain uses TRBV4-1 and TRBJ1-6, with D perhaps TRBD1 (5 bases). V lost 0 bases and J lost 5, with 8 bases in between. CDR3 length: 15 residues. Germline CDR1 reads MGHRA; CDR2 reads YSYEKL. The CDR3 bases are TGCGCCAGCAGCCAAGATTGGACAAATAATTCACCCCTCCACTTT. The encoded protein is CASSQDWTNNSPLHF.

The rearrangement uses TRBV5-1 and TRBJ2-3; 8 positions agree with TRBD2. CDR1 and CDR2 (germline): SGHRS, YFSETQ. V was pared by 4 bases and J by 5 bases, with 6 bases of the junction left unmatched. The CDR3 sequence is 14 residues long. DNA for the CDR3: TGCGCCAGCAGCACCGGACTAGCAGGAGATACGCAGTATTTT. Its protein is CASSTGLAGDTQYF.

This chain connects TRBV3-1 (or the pseudogene TRBV3-2) to TRBJ2-5; 8 bases align to TRBD2. J lost 5 bases, V lost 6 bases, and 2 bases had no gene match. Germline CDR1 reads LGHDT; CDR2 reads YNNKEL (reference sequence). This CDR3 contains 12 residues. CDR3 residues: CASRSGSETQYF. In nucleotides, the CDR3 is TGTGCCAGCAGGAGCGGGAGTGAGACCCAGTACTTC.

The chain carries TRBV5-4 and TRBJ2-3, with D possibly being TRBD2 (6 bases). CDR1 and CDR2 (germline): SGHNT, YYREEE (reference sequence). This CDR3 has 13 residues. V gave up 2 bases and J gave up 4 bases, with 8 bases separating them. The CDR3 loop is CASSLSGADTQYF. In DNA, the CDR3 is TGTGCCAGCAGCTTATCGGGGGCAGATACGCAGTATTTT.

This rearrangement joins TRBV2 to TRBJ1-2; 12 nucleotides agree with TRBD1. In germline, CDR1 is SNHLY, CDR2 FYNNEI. This CDR3 has 15 amino acids. With 7 bases clipped from V and 8 bases from J, the junction kept 11 bases outside the gene matches. This chain's CDR3 is CASTGTGGAGRGYTF. The CDR3, as DNA: TGTGCCAGCACCGGGACAGGGGGCGCGGGAAGGGGCTACACCTTC. Combining the CDR3 with reference TRBV2 and TRBJ1-2 gives the whole variable domain EPEVTQTPSHQVTQMGQEVILRCVPISNHLYFYWYRQILGQKVEFLVSFYNNEISEKSEIFDDQFSVERPDGSNFTLKIRSTKLEDSAMYFCASTGTGGAGRGYTFGSGTRLTVV.

The J gene is TRBJ1-4, the V gene TRBV30; no clear D. Germline values: CDR1 GTSNPN, CDR2 SVGIG (reference sequence). V lost 1 base to trimming and J lost 8 bases, with 5 bases between them. The CDR3 consists of 11 residues. CDR3 loop: CAWSGGEKLFF. The CDR3 coding sequence is TGTGCCTGGAGTGGTGGCGAAAAACTGTTTTTT.

This chain connects TRBV28 to TRBJ2-6; no firm D call. The CDR3 sequence is 16 residues long. The germline V and J ends were trimmed by 1 base and 4 bases, with 11 bases remaining between them. CDR1 is MDHEN, CDR2 SYDVKM, per germline. The CDR3 DNA sequence: TGTGCCAGCAGTTTATCGTCACTGATAGGGGCCAACGTCCTGACTTTC. This codes for CASSLSSLIGANVLTF.

The genes are TRBV6-5 and TRBJ1-1, with TRBD1 matching 8 bases. The J segment lost 6 bases and the V segment lost 3 bases, leaving 6 bases of the junction unmatched. The CDR3 consists of 14 residues. CDR1 and CDR2 from the germline V gene are MNHEY and SVGAGI. CDR3 region: CASSYQGQGPEAFF. The CDR3 coding sequence is TGTGCCAGCAGTTATCAAGGACAGGGACCTGAAGCTTTCTTT.

The chain employs TRBV5-1 and TRBJ2-5, with D perhaps TRBD1 (6 bases). Germline CDR1 is SGHRS and CDR2 is YFSETQ. The CDR3 runs to 16 residues. Trimming pared 0 bases from V and 5 bases from J, leaving 17 bases between. CDR3 loop: CASSLVAQQGVETQYF. CDR3 sequence (DNA): TGCGCCAGCAGCTTGGTGGCACAACAGGGAGTGGAGACCCAGTACTTC.

The chain carries TRBV28 and TRBJ1-4; 7 positions match TRBD1. This CDR3 region has 15 residues. From germline, CDR1 is MDHEN and CDR2 SYDVKM. Unmatched junction bases numbered 10, after V lost 5 bases and J lost 7 bases. Here the CDR3 DNA reads TGTGCCAGCAGTGAGGAACAGGGGCTATCTGAAAAACTGTTTTTT. This translates into CASSEEQGLSEKLFF.

The CDR3 DNA follows: TGTGCCAGCAGTCGACGGGATTACACAGATACGCAGTATTTT. Protein product: CASSRRDYTDTQYF. The gene calls are TRBV7-9 and TRBJ2-3, with D possibly TRBD2 on 5 matching bases. The CDR3 totals 14 residues. CDR1 is SEHNR, CDR2 FQNEAQ, per germline (reference sequence). The V and J ends lost 6 bases and 2 bases respectively, with 12 bases between them.

The CDR3 nucleotides are TGTGCCAGCAGGACTAGCGGCTCCTACAATGAGCAGTTCTTC. It translates to CASRTSGSYNEQFF. The chain uses TRBV5-4 and TRBJ2-1, with 9 bases that match TRBD2. J was trimmed by 0 bases and V by 5 bases; bases with no gene match: 0. The CDR3 covers 14 residues. Per the germline V gene, CDR1 is SGHNT and CDR2 is YYREEE (reference sequence).

The rearrangement links TRBV9 to TRBJ2-3, with 7 bases lining up with TRBD2. The CDR3 runs to 14 residues. CDR1 and CDR2 (germline): SGDLS, YYNGEE. V shed 5 bases, J shed 5 bases, and the junction held 8 bases outside the gene matches. The CDR3 nucleotides read TGTGCCAGCAGTCTAGCGGCACTTGGAGATACGCAGTATTTT. Its translation is CASSLAALGDTQYF.

The chain employs TRBV4-3 and TRBJ1-2, with TRBD1 matching 7 bases. The CDR3 loop spans 13 amino acids. With 6 bases clipped from V and 6 bases from J, the junction kept 7 bases outside the gene matches. CDR1 and CDR2 from the germline V gene are LGHNA and YSLEER. The CDR3 loop is CASRGQQNDGYTF. The CDR3, as DNA: TGCGCCAGCAGGGGACAGCAGAATGATGGCTACACCTTC.

The chain recombines TRBV7-8 with TRBJ1-5; D possibly corresponds to TRBD1 (6 bases). The CDR3 totals 15 residues. Looked up from germline, CDR1 is SGHVS and CDR2 is FQNEAQ. The ends were cut back, 2 bases at V and 3 bases at J, with 11 bases in the middle. The CDR3 DNA is TGTGCCAGCAGCTTAAAGGCAGGGGTCAATCAGCCCCAGCATTTT. As protein: CASSLKAGVNQPQHF.

The rearrangement joins TRBV6-5 to TRBJ2-4; 9 bases line up with TRBD1. Trimming removed 6 bases from V and 3 bases from J; junction bases left unmatched: 6. Germline V gene lookup returns CDR1 MNHEY and CDR2 SVGAGI. The CDR3 length is 15 residues. CDR3: CASRATGGGKNIQYF. CDR3 in DNA: TGTGCCAGCAGGGCGACAGGGGGTGGCAAAAACATTCAGTACTTC.

Remarks on this clone: The sample holds other DNA sequences that translate to the same CDR3. The chain combines TRBV5-1 with TRBJ1-3; tentatively, D is TRBD1 (5 bases). V lost 0 bases to trimming and J lost 2 bases, with 9 bases between them. CDR3 length equals 15 residues. Looked up from germline, CDR1 is SGHRS and CDR2 is YFSETQ. The CDR3 region is CASSLAGGAGNTIYF. CDR3 in DNA: TGCGCCAGCAGCTTGGCTGGGGGGGCTGGAAACACCATATATTTT.

This sequence joins TRBV19 and TRBJ2-3; D remains ambiguous. This CDR3 is built from 16 residues. V lost 3 bases to trimming and J lost 4 bases, with 17 bases between them. Germline V gene sequence: CDR1 LNHDA, CDR2 SQIVND (reference sequence). The CDR3 is CASSIPSRGGPDTQYF. In DNA, the CDR3 is TGTGCCAGTAGTATCCCCAGCAGAGGCGGTCCAGATACGCAGTATTTT.

This sequence joins TRBV7-6 and TRBJ2-5; tentatively, D is TRBD2 (5 bases). This CDR3 is built from 15 residues. The V end lost 6 bases, the J end lost 2 bases, and 16 bases lay between the germline ends. CDR1 is SGHVS and CDR2 is FNYEAQ in the germline V gene. The CDR3 nucleotides read TGTGCCAGCAGTAAGCGGTCGGGAATGCAAGAGACCCAGTACTTC. Amino acids: CASSKRSGMQETQYF.

The chain links TRBV5-1 to TRBJ2-7; 10 nucleotides match TRBD1. Germline assignment: CDR1 SGHRS and CDR2 YFSETQ. This CDR3 comprises 16 residues. V gave up 0 bases and J gave up 3 bases; unmatched junction bases: 6. CDR3 in DNA: TGCGCCAGCAGCTTGGCTGTTAGGACAGGGGGCTACGAGCAGTACTTC. Translation gives CASSLAVRTGGYEQYF. Based on the CDR3 plus reference TRBV5-1 and TRBJ2-7, the full variable domain is KAGVTQTPRYLIKTRGQQVTLSCSPISGHRSVSWYQQTPGQGLQFLFEYFSETQRNKGNFPGRFSGRQFSNSRSEMNVSTLELGDSALYLCASSLAVRTGGYEQYFGPGTRLTVT.

The rearrangement joins TRBV6-5 to TRBJ2-7, with a weak D call TRBD1 (6 bases). The germline V gene encodes CDR1 MNHEY and CDR2 SVGAGI. The CDR3 contains 12 residues. The V end lost 10 bases, the J end lost 0 bases, and 10 bases lay between the germline ends. The DNA of the CDR3 is TGTGCCACCGACAGGTTCTCCTACGAGCAGTACTTC. Translation gives CATDRFSYEQYF.

The chain links TRBV7-3 to TRBJ2-1, with TRBD1 matching over 8 bases. The CDR3 is 15 residues long. The V gene's germline CDR1 is SGHTA and CDR2 FQGTGA. Trimming removed 5 bases from V and 8 bases from J; junction bases left unmatched: 11. The CDR3 nucleotides are TGTGCCAGCAGCAACCGGGACAGGCCCCCGGATGAGCAGTTCTTC. This gives the protein CASSNRDRPPDEQFF.

With regard to this clone: The junction departs from germline at one end; a sequencing error may be responsible. The chain has TRBV28 and TRBJ2-5; 7 bases map to TRBD2. Germline CDR1 reads MDHEN; CDR2 reads SYDVKM. This CDR3 comprises 13 residues. The CDR3 DNA follows: TGTGCCAGCAATTTAGCGGGTTCCGGGACCCAGTACTTC. Its protein product is CASNLAGSGTQYF.

CDR3 sequence: CASSSRDRGHYNEQFF. CDR3 DNA: TGTGCCAGCAGCTCCCGGGACAGGGGGCACTACAATGAGCAGTTCTTC. The chain joins TRBV11-2 to TRBJ2-1; 12 bases fit TRBD1. V dropped 4 bases and J dropped 3; count of bases not matched to a gene: 4. This CDR3 comprises 16 residues. The V gene's germline CDR1 is SGHAT and CDR2 FQNNGV.

This clone was seen once. The chain joins TRBV2 to TRBJ2-1; 9 bases align to TRBD1. CDR3 length equals 14 residues. CDR1 is SNHLY, CDR2 FYNNEI, per germline. With V trimmed by 5 bases and J by 6 bases, 5 bases remained unmatched. CDR3 residues: CASSYRGPGNEQFF. The CDR3 DNA sequence: TGTGCCAGCAGTTACAGGGGGCCAGGCAATGAGCAGTTCTTC. Together with reference TRBV2 and TRBJ2-1, the CDR3 gives the full variable domain: EPEVTQTPSHQVTQMGQEVILRCVPISNHLYFYWYRQILGQKVEFLVSFYNNEISEKSEIFDDQFSVERPDGSNFTLKIRSTKLEDSAMYFCASSYRGPGNEQFFGPGTRLTVL.

The V gene is TRBV29-1, the J gene TRBJ2-1; 12 bases match TRBD2. The CDR3 length is 14 residues. The germline gives CDR1 SQVTM, CDR2 ANQGSEA. Losses at the gene ends were 8 bases for V and 7 bases for J; bases not matched to a gene: 9. CDR3 sequence: CSSASGRALNEQFF. The DNA for the CDR3 is TGCAGCTCTGCTAGCGGGAGGGCCCTAAATGAGCAGTTCTTC.

The chain has TRBV6-5 and TRBJ1-1; no clear D gene. CDR1 MNHEY and CDR2 SVGAGI come from the germline V gene. The CDR3 is 12 amino acids. Trimming pared 2 bases from V and 7 bases from J, leaving 8 bases between. CDR3 in amino acids: CASSYVEVEAFF. Written as DNA, the CDR3 is TGTGCCAGCAGTTACGTCGAGGTTGAAGCTTTCTTT.